Here is one T cell receptor (beta chain) with its context. Time point indicated: patch test 1, 2 weeks after DPC sensitization. Treatment noted: therapeutic diphenylcyclopropenone sensitization with weekly scalp DPC. The CDR3 contains 16 residues. V was pared by 1 base and J by 1 base, with 5 bases of the junction left unmatched. CDR1 and CDR2 from the germline V gene are SGHRS and YFSETQ. The sample belongs to a study of human T cells and chemical hapten exposure. Within the library, unique molecular identifiers were attached to each individual cDNA molecule. TCRdb reprocessed the RACE reads via MiXCR and lists one record per CDR3 protein. The table lists approximately 100,000 distinct CDR3 sequences, roughly 9.6% of them singletons.

The sequencing used whole blood, collected in connection with sensitization to the hapten diphenylcyclopropenone (DPC). The clonotype originates from a woman aged 40 to 55 with alopecia areata. Some clones in this sample may be carry-over from other donors' samples. The rearrangement joins TRBV5-1 to TRBJ2-3; 8 nucleotides agree with TRBD1. The CDR3 DNA reads TGCGCCAGCAGCTTGTATTTGGGACAGGGCACAGATACGCAGTATTTT. It codes for CASSLYLGQGTDTQYF.